The next 21 T cell receptor beta chains were all read from a single sample in a study of shared clonotypes between healthy human individuals. The table came from immunoSEQ multiplex PCR; TCRdb's copy has only in-frame clones and leaves some out. The table includes about 470,000 clones, 79% detected once. The sample was PBMCs. The receptors here all came from a woman aged 40 to 49 in good health. Some clones in this sample may be carry-over from other donors' samples.

The chain combines TRBV27 with TRBJ2-2; possibly TRBD2 for D (5 bases). Trimming pared 3 bases from V and 0 bases from J, leaving 11 bases between. Germline V gene data show CDR1 as MNHEY and CDR2 as SMNVEV (reference sequence). This CDR3 has 16 amino acids. The CDR3 reads CASSFRGPTNTGELFF. CDR3 coding DNA: TGTGCCAGCAGTTTCCGGGGTCCCACGAACACCGGGGAGCTGTTTTTT.

This clone showed up just once. This chain connects TRBV15 to TRBJ2-3, with TRBD2 as a possible D gene (6 bases). The CDR3 sequence is 16 residues long. Germline V gene data show CDR1 as LNHNV and CDR2 as YYDKDF (reference sequence). Trimming left V 1 base short and J 0 bases short, with 11 bases between. CDR3: CATSRGLAASTDTQYF. CDR3 sequence (DNA): TGTGCCACCAGCAGAGGGTTAGCGGCAAGCACAGATACGCAGTATTTT.

The gene calls are TRBV15 and TRBJ1-5; tentative D call: TRBD1 (5 bases). The germline gives CDR1 LNHNV, CDR2 YYDKDF (reference sequence). Trimming cost V 6 bases and J 0 bases, with 15 bases left between them. CDR3 length: 16 amino acids. CDR3 residues: CATSYGRGYSNQPQHF. As DNA, the CDR3 is TGTGCCACCAGTTACGGTCGGGGCTATAGCAATCAGCCCCAGCATTTT.

V is TRBV30 and J is TRBJ1-4; 9 bases agree with TRBD1. V trimming: 8 bases; J trimming: 3 bases; junction bases outside the gene matches: 4. The CDR3 consists of 13 residues. Germline V CDR1 and CDR2: GTSNPN, SVGIG (reference sequence). CDR3 in DNA: TGTGCCCACAGGGGGCCGGCTAATGAAAAACTGTTTTTT. It specifies CAHRGPANEKLFF.

The chain carries TRBV7-2 and TRBJ2-5, with TRBD2 matching over 13 bases. V lost 5 bases, J lost 1 base, and 1 base stayed unmatched. Germline loops: CDR1 SGHTA, CDR2 FQGNSA. The CDR3 extends over 15 amino acids. The chain's CDR3 is CASSRTSGGQETQYF. DNA of the CDR3: TGTGCCAGCAGCCGGACTAGCGGGGGCCAAGAGACCCAGTACTTC.

Many counts were recorded for this clone. Other DNA sequences in the same sample also yield this CDR3. The chain is built from TRBV7-9 and TRBJ2-1; D is perhaps TRBD1 or TRBD2 (5 bases each). Trimming removed 1 base from V and 12 bases from J, with 13 bases in between. CDR1 SEHNR and CDR2 FQNEAQ come from the germline V gene (reference sequence). The CDR3 runs 13 residues. DNA of the CDR3: TGTGCCAGCAGCTTAGGGGGACCATCGTTGCAGTTCTTC. Protein product: CASSLGGPSLQFF. Variable domain in full (rest from reference TRBV7-9 and TRBJ2-1): DTGVSQNPRHKITKRGQNVTFRCDPISEHNRLYWYRQTLGQGPEFLTYFQNEAQLEKSRLLSDRFSAERPKGSFSTLEIQRTEQGDSAMYLCASSLGGPSLQFFGPGTRLTVL.

With regard to this clone: The sample holds other DNA sequences that translate to the same CDR3. The V gene is TRBV7-2, the J gene TRBJ1-1; no reliable D call. This CDR3 is built from 13 residues. V lost 2 bases to trimming and J lost 0 bases, with 4 bases between them. Per germline, CDR1 SGHTA and CDR2 FQGNSA. In DNA, the CDR3 is TGTGCCAGCAGCTTACGGATGAACACTGAAGCTTTCTTT. Translated, it gives CASSLRMNTEAFF.

V gene TRBV4-1 combines with J gene TRBJ2-7; 9 positions match TRBD2. Trimming removed 4 bases from V and 3 bases from J; junction bases left unmatched: 7. Per germline, CDR1 MGHRA and CDR2 YSYEKL. This CDR3 is built from 15 residues. The CDR3 loop reads CASSPAGGRVYEQYF. CDR3 nucleotides: TGCGCCAGCAGCCCCGCGGGCGGGAGGGTCTACGAGCAGTACTTC.

Worth noting for this clone: The identical CDR3 is also encoded by other nucleotide sequences in the sample. The chain combines TRBV9 with TRBJ1-2, with a weak D call TRBD1 (5 bases). Trimming removed 0 bases at V and 7 bases at J, with 10 bases between. The CDR3 covers 13 residues. Germline CDR1 SGDLS, CDR2 YYNGEE. CDR3 loop: CASSVGGGVGYTF. The CDR3 DNA follows: TGTGCCAGCAGCGTAGGTGGAGGGGTTGGCTACACCTTC.

This chain joins TRBV7-9 and TRBJ2-7; 9 bases are shared with TRBD2. Trimming removed 1 base from V and 3 bases from J; junction bases left unmatched: 4. Germline values: CDR1 SEHNR, CDR2 FQNEAQ (reference sequence). CDR3 length: 15 residues. CDR3 nucleotide sequence: TGTGCCAGCAGCTTAGTACTAGCGGGTGACTACGAGCAGTACTTC. It encodes CASSLVLAGDYEQYF.

This clone was recorded only once. The V call is TRBV27, the J call TRBJ2-1; D is unclear. V was clipped by 0 bases and J by 5 bases, with 5 bases between them. The CDR3 has 13 amino acids. Germline loops: CDR1 MNHEY, CDR2 SMNVEV (reference sequence). The CDR3 sequence: CASSLSWDNEQFF. DNA for the CDR3: TGTGCCAGCAGTTTATCTTGGGACAATGAGCAGTTCTTC.

This clone has just a few counts. This sample includes further DNA sequences coding for the same CDR3. This sequence joins TRBV19 and TRBJ2-7; D not resolved. Germline V gene sequence: CDR1 LNHDA, CDR2 SQIVND (reference sequence). The V gene lost 5 bases and the J gene lost 4 bases, with 18 bases spanning the gap. This CDR3 is 15 amino acids long. The CDR3 DNA reads TGTGCCAGTAGTTTTCAGTGGGCTGACGGATACGAGCAGTACTTC. It specifies CASSFQWADGYEQYF.

This clone occurred once. V usage is TRBV5-1 and J usage is TRBJ1-3; D unclear. The germline V gene encodes CDR1 SGHRS and CDR2 YFSETQ. This CDR3 contains 15 residues. V lost 4 bases, J lost 0 bases, and 11 bases lay in between. The CDR3 coding sequence is TGCGCCAGCAGCCAGGACGGGCCCTCTGGAAACACCATATATTTT. Amino acid sequence: CASSQDGPSGNTIYF.

J is TRBJ2-2 and V is TRBV6-5; D gene unclear. The germline V and J ends were trimmed by 6 bases and 4 bases, with 9 bases remaining between them. CDR1 and CDR2 (germline): MNHEY, SVGAGI. This CDR3 is built from 13 residues. The DNA for the CDR3 is TGTGCCAGCAGCCCCCGCTCCACCGGGGAGCTGTTTTTT. Protein product: CASSPRSTGELFF.

This sequence joins TRBV28 and TRBJ1-4, with unresolved D. CDR3 size: 14 residues. Germline CDR1 and CDR2: MDHEN and SYDVKM. V was cut by 1 base and J by 5 bases, with 8 bases left in between. CDR3 loop: CASSLFGENEKLFF. CDR3 coding DNA: TGTGCCAGCAGTTTATTCGGGGAGAATGAAAAACTGTTTTTT.

This chain joins TRBV5-1 and TRBJ2-5, with TRBD1 matching over 8 bases. Germline V lookup: CDR1 SGHRS, CDR2 YFSETQ. Trimming removed 2 bases from V and 5 bases from J; junction bases left unmatched: 2. CDR3 length equals 13 residues. The CDR3 DNA reads TGCGCCAGCAGCTTTAACAGGGGGGAGACCCAGTACTTC. Amino acids: CASSFNRGETQYF.

This chain joins TRBV2 and TRBJ2-1; D is uncertain. V lost 4 bases and J 8 bases, leaving 12 bases between the germline ends. The length of the CDR3 is 13 residues. Looked up from germline, CDR1 is SNHLY and CDR2 is FYNNEI. In DNA form, the CDR3 reads TGTGCCAGCAGTGGCTACAGATACGATGAGCAGTTCTTC. It encodes CASSGYRYDEQFF.

The V call is TRBV1, the J call TRBJ2-4. TRBV1 is a known pseudogene. CDR3 length: 14 amino acids. CDR3 amino acids: CTSSQGGAKNIQYF. The DNA for the CDR3 is TGCACCAGCAGCCAAGGTGGAGCCAAAAACATTCAGTACTTC.

Only a few counts were recorded for this clone. The chain joins TRBV19 to TRBJ2-2; D gene ambiguous. The germline CDR1 and CDR2 sequences are LNHDA and SQIVND (reference sequence). Trimming cost V 7 bases and J 6 bases, with 6 bases left between them. The length of the CDR3 is 11 residues. The CDR3 loop is CASKVAGELFF. The CDR3 DNA sequence: TGTGCCAGTAAAGTTGCCGGGGAGCTGTTTTTT.

This chain joins TRBV5-1 and TRBJ2-5, with 10 bases matching TRBD2. Germline assignment: CDR1 SGHRS and CDR2 YFSETQ. There are 16 residues in the CDR3. Unmatched junction bases numbered 10, after V lost 4 bases and J lost 4 bases. The CDR3 is CASSPAGGPFGETQYF. CDR3 bases: TGCGCCAGCAGCCCAGCGGGAGGGCCCTTCGGAGAGACCCAGTACTTC.

This rearrangement joins TRBV14 to TRBJ2-7; no clear D. CDR1 and CDR2 (germline): SGHDN, FVKESK. The CDR3 extends over 13 amino acids. Between the trimmed V and J ends, which lost 6 bases and 6 bases, there was a span of 15 bases. The CDR3 DNA follows: TGTGCCAGCAGTCCAAGAATTAGAGGCGAGCAGTACTTC. This translates into CASSPRIRGEQYF.